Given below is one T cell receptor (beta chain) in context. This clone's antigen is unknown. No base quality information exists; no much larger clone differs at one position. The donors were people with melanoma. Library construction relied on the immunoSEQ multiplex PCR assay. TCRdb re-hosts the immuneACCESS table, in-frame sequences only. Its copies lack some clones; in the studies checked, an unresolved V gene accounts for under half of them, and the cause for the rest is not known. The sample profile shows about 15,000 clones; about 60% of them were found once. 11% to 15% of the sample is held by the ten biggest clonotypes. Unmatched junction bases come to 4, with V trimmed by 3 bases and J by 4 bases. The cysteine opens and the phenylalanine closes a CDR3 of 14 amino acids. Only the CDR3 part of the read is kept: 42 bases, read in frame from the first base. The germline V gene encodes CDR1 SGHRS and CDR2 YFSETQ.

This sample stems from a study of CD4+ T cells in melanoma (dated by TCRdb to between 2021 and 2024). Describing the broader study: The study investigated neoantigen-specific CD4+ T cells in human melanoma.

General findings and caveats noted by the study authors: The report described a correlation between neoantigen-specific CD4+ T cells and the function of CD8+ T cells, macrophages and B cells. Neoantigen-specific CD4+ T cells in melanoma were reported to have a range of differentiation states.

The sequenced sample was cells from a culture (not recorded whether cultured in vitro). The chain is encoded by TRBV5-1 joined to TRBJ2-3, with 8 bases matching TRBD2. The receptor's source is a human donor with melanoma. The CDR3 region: CASSYTSGADTQYF. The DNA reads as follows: TGCGCCAGCAGCTACACTAGCGGAGCAGATACGCAGTATTTT.